This is a list of T cell receptor beta chains from one sample in a study of cytomegalovirus exposure and HLA in healthy donors. TCRdb's copy holds only in-frame clones and misses some; the assay was immunoSEQ multiplex PCR. Of 110,000 or so clones listed, approximately 83% are singletons. What was sequenced was PBMCs. The origin of the receptors is a woman aged 18-29 years in good health and CMV-seronegative. The CDR3 runs from the conserved cysteine through the conserved F or W. Size tells how often a clone was seen (once, few, many) or the class of an expanded clone, and some rows leave it out.

CDR3aa: CASSYGDRTYNSPLHF
v_gene: TRBV6-5
abundance: many

CDR3aa: CASKSGTGISTDTQYF
v_gene: TRBV7-2
abundance: .

CDR3aa: CASSPEGLYEQYF
v_gene: TRBV27
abundance: .

CDR3aa: CASSLAGAGETQYF
v_gene: TRBV5-4
abundance: few

CDR3aa: CASSRDAVVGAHAFF
v_gene: TRBV7-2
abundance: .

CDR3aa: CASSEASSYNEQFF
v_gene: TRBV25-1
abundance: .

CDR3aa: CAISEGGLATDTQYF
v_gene: TRBV10-3
abundance: .

CDR3aa: CASSFLTGGPITDTQYF
v_gene: TRBV7-2
abundance: .

CDR3aa: CASSLSRTSVENEQFF
v_gene: TRBV7-9
abundance: .

CDR3aa: CASCIGGSHEQYF
v_gene: TRBV19
abundance: .

CDR3aa: CASSPQVRTGGTGELFF
v_gene: TRBV7-9
abundance: once

CDR3aa: CATSRVVTGGSGNTIYF
v_gene: TRBV15
abundance: .

CDR3aa: CATSTGQDTDTQYF
v_gene: TRBV15
abundance: once

CDR3aa: CASSQDDRGFSYEQYF
v_gene: TRBV4-1
abundance: .

CDR3aa: CAWRRRGSTDTQYF
v_gene: TRBV30
abundance: .

CDR3aa: CASSSSGQGRGYTF
v_gene: TRBV7-8
abundance: .

CDR3aa: CASRQGAVYSNQPQHF
v_gene: TRBV19
abundance: .

CDR3aa: CASRGTGADTQYF
v_gene: TRBV7-9
abundance: .

CDR3aa: CASSSGLGGDEQYF
v_gene: TRBV7-9
abundance: .

CDR3aa: CATSRATGVNTEAFF
v_gene: TRBV15
abundance: .

CDR3aa: CASREGIGGKSPQHF
v_gene: TRBV28
abundance: .

CDR3aa: CASSRGGLIVGSNEQFF
v_gene: TRBV4-1
abundance: .

CDR3aa: CASSFGMGNEKLFF
v_gene: TRBV5-8
abundance: .

CDR3aa: CASSQTGGHEQFF
v_gene: TRBV14
abundance: .

CDR3aa: CASSIAHSYNEQFF
v_gene: TRBV19
abundance: .

CDR3aa: CASSRNRDSWITEAFF
v_gene: TRBV18
abundance: .